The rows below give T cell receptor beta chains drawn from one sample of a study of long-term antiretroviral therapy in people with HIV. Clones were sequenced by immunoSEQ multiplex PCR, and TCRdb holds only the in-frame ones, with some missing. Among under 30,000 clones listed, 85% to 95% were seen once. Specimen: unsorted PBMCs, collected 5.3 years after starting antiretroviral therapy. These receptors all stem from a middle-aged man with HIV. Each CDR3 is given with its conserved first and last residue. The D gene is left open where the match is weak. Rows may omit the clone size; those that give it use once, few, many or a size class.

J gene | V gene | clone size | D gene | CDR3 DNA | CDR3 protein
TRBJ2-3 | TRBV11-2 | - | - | TGTGCCAGCAGCTTCGGACATTCGATGACAGATACGCAGTATTTT | CASSFGHSMTDTQYF
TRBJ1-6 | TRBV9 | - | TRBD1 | TGTGCCAGCAGCCCGCAAGGGGGACAGGCTAATTCACCCCTCCACTTT | CASSPQGGQANSPLHF
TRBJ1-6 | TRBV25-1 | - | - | TGTGCCAGCAGTGGCGGACCTTTCCCCCTCCACTTT | CASSGGPFPLHF
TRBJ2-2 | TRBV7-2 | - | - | TGTGCCAGCAGCTCGTGGGAGGGGGCGTCGTCCGGGGAGCTGTTTTTT | CASSSWEGASSGELFF
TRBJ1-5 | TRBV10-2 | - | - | TGCGCCAGCAGCGACGGGACCCCTGGCAATCAGCCCCAGCATTTT | CASSDGTPGNQPQHF
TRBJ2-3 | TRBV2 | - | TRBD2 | TGTGCCAGCAGCGATCTAGCGGGGGGGCTCATCGATACGCAGTATTTT | CASSDLAGGLIDTQYF
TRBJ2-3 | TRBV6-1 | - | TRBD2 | TGTGCCAGCAGTGACGGGGGGTCGGGCACAGATACGCAGTATTTT | CASSDGGSGTDTQYF
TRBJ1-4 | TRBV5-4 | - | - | TGTGCCAGCAGCTTTCGCAATAATGAAAAACTGTTTTTT | CASSFRNNEKLFF
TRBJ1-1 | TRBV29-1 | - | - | TGCAGCGTTGGAGAACCTTACACTGAAGCTTTCTTT | CSVGEPYTEAFF
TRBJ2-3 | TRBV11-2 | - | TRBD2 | TGTGCCAGCAGCTTAGATCTAGCGGGGGTCACGGATACGCAGTATTTT | CASSLDLAGVTDTQYF
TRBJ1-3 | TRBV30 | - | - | TGTGCCTGGAGGAACAGGGCTGGAAACACCATATATTTT | CAWRNRAGNTIYF
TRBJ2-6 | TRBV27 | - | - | TGTGCCAGCAGTTGGGCTGGGGCCAACGTCCTGACTTTC | CASSWAGANVLTF
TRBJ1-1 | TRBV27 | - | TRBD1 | TGTGCCAGCAGTCCGGGACAGGGGTTCACTGAAGCTTTCTTT | CASSPGQGFTEAFF
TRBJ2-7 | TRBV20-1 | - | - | TGCAGTGCAGGACAGCCCTACGAGCAGTACTTC | CSAGQPYEQYF
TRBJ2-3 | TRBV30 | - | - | TGTGCCTGGAGTCCCGGGAAGGGGGTAACAGATACGCAGTATTTT | CAWSPGKGVTDTQYF
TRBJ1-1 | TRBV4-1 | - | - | TGCGCCAGCAGCCAAGAACGGGGGGCGAACACTGAAGCTTTCTTT | CASSQERGANTEAFF
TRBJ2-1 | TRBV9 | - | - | TGTGCCAGCAGCGGAGACTCTGGATCCTACAATGAGCAGTTCTTC | CASSGDSGSYNEQFF
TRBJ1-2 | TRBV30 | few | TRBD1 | TGTGCCTGGCGAGGACAGGGTCTCAACTATGGCTACACCTTC | CAWRGQGLNYGYTF
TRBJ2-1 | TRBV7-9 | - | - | TGTGCCAGCAGCCCGAGGACAAGTTCCTACAATGAGCAGTTCTTC | CASSPRTSSYNEQFF
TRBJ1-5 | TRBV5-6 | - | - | TGTGCCAGCAGCTTGGAGGGACACTCTCCCCAGCATTTT | CASSLEGHSPQHF
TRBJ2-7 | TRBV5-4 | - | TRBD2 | TGTGCCAGCAGCAGTAGCGGGGGGGCGTACGAGCAGTACTTC | CASSSSGGAYEQYF
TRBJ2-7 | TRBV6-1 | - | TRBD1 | TGTGCCAGCAGTGTTCAGGGGGCCCACTACGAGCAGTACTTC | CASSVQGAHYEQYF
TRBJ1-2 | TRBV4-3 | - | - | TGCGCCAGCAGCCAAGAGGGGACCGATTATGGCTACACCTTC | CASSQEGTDYGYTF
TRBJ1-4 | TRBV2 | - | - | TGTGCCAGCAGTGTTACGGGCGGGGAAAAACTGTTTTTT | CASSVTGGEKLFF
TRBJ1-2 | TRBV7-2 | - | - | TGTGCCAGCAGCTCAGTTAACTATGGCTACACCTTC | CASSSVNYGYTF
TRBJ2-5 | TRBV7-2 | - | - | TGTGCCAGCAGCTTAGCAGTCGGGGCCCAAGAGACCCAGTACTTC | CASSLAVGAQETQYF
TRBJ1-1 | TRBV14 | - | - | TGTGCCAGCAGCCAAGCCGGGGGGCCAGGGGCTGAAGCTTTCTTT | CASSQAGGPGAEAFF
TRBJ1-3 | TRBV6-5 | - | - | TGTGCCAGCAGTTACGGGGGGCGAGGAAACACCATATATTTT | CASSYGGRGNTIYF
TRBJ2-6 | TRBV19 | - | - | TGTGCCAGTAGTCCCGCCGGTATAAACTCTGGGGCCAACGTCCTGACTTTC | CASSPAGINSGANVLTF
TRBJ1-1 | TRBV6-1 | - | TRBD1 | TGTGCCAGCAGTGAAAGGCCAGGGGGTGCCAACACTGAAGCTTTCTTT | CASSERPGGANTEAFF
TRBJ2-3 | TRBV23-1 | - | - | TGCGCCAGCAGTCCGACGGGGGAGACAACCACAGATACGCAGTATTTT | CASSPTGETTTDTQYF
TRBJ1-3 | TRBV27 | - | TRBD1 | TGTGCCAGCAGTCGGACAGGGATTGGAAACACCATATATTTT | CASSRTGIGNTIYF